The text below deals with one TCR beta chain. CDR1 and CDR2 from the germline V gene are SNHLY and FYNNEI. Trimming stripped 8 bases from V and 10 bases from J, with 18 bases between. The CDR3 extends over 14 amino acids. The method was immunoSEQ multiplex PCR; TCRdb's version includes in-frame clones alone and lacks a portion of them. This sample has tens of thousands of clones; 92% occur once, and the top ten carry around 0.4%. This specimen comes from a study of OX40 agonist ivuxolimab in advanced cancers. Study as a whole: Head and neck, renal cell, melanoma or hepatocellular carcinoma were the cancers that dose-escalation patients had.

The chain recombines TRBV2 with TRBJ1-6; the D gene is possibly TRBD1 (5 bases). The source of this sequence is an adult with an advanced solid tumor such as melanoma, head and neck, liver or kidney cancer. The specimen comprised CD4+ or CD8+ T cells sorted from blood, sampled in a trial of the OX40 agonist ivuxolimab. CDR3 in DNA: TGTGCCAGCGCACTCGGACACTCCTCCTCACCCCTCCACTTT. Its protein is CASALGHSSSPLHF.